This is a list of T cell receptor beta chains from one sample in a study of T cell responses to AZD1222 COVID-19 vaccine. Profiling relied on immunoSEQ multiplex PCR, and the TCRdb table lists in-frame clones only, not all of them. Of about 54,000 clones in the sample, roughly 87% were seen once. Sample: peripheral blood, taken on day 0 of AZD1222 vaccination. The receptors were gathered from an adult in good health. Each CDR3 is given with its conserved first and last residue. D genes are given only for firm matches. Expanded clones are given a class, and other clones once, few, many or no size at all.

DNA: TGCGCCAGCAGCCTTGAAGAGGGACAGAGTCTAAGCACAGATACGCAGTATTTT
CDR3: CASSLEEGQSLSTDTQYF
J: TRBJ2-3
V: TRBV4-1
D: TRBD1
size: NA

DNA: TGTGCCAGCAGTTATATAAAGGGGAGTTTGGGTGAAGCTTTCTTT
CDR3: CASSYIKGSLGEAFF
J: TRBJ1-1
V: TRBV6-5
D: NA
size: NA

DNA: TGTGCCAGCAGGCGCAGGGTGGACACCGGGGAGCTGTTTTTT
CDR3: CASRRRVDTGELFF
J: TRBJ2-2
V: TRBV6-6
D: NA
size: NA

DNA: TGTGCCAGCAGCGCCGGACAGTTTGTTAATGAAAAACTGTTTTTT
CDR3: CASSAGQFVNEKLFF
J: TRBJ1-4
V: TRBV9
D: NA
size: NA

DNA: TGTGCCAGCAGCGTAGAGGGGACAGAAGCTTTCTTT
CDR3: CASSVEGTEAFF
J: TRBJ1-1
V: TRBV9
D: NA
size: NA

DNA: TGTGCCAGCAGCTTAATGAGCCCCGAGCAGTACTTC
CDR3: CASSLMSPEQYF
J: TRBJ2-7
V: TRBV11-2
D: NA
size: NA

DNA: TGTGCCACCAGCATATTGACAGGATCCTACGAGCAGTACTTC
CDR3: CATSILTGSYEQYF
J: TRBJ2-7
V: TRBV15
D: NA
size: NA

DNA: TGTGCCAGCTCACTTGGACAAAAAAATCAGCCCCAGCATTTT
CDR3: CASSLGQKNQPQHF
J: TRBJ1-5
V: TRBV18
D: NA
size: NA

DNA: TGTGCCACCGTGAGGACAGGGGGCAACACTGAAGCTTTCTTT
CDR3: CATVRTGGNTEAFF
J: TRBJ1-1
V: TRBV10-3
D: TRBD1
size: NA

DNA: TGTGCCAGCAGCCAAGCCATGACAGACTTAACCTATGGCTACACCTTC
CDR3: CASSQAMTDLTYGYTF
J: TRBJ1-2
V: TRBV4-2
D: NA
size: NA

DNA: TGTGCCAGCAGTGTGGGTCTCCGGGGAGGGGAGCTGTTTTTT
CDR3: CASSVGLRGGELFF
J: TRBJ2-2
V: TRBV2
D: NA
size: NA

DNA: TGTGCCAGCAGCAATTGGGGGGACAGCGAGCAGTACTTC
CDR3: CASSNWGDSEQYF
J: TRBJ2-7
V: TRBV6-6
D: NA
size: NA

DNA: TGTGCCTGGAAGAGTGGCGTGGGGCGCAGGAACACTGAAGCTTTCTTT
CDR3: CAWKSGVGRRNTEAFF
J: TRBJ1-1
V: TRBV30
D: NA
size: NA

DNA: TGTGCCAGCAGCCGGGACTTTGCAACTAATGAAAAACTGTTTTTT
CDR3: CASSRDFATNEKLFF
J: TRBJ1-4
V: TRBV6-5
D: NA
size: NA

DNA: TGTGCCATCTCCCTCGGGGAGCAGTACTTC
CDR3: CAISLGEQYF
J: TRBJ2-7
V: TRBV7-2
D: NA
size: NA

DNA: TGTGCCAGCAGCCCGGACAGATATAGCAATCAGCCCCAGCATTTT
CDR3: CASSPDRYSNQPQHF
J: TRBJ1-5
V: TRBV4-2
D: NA
size: NA

DNA: TGTGCCAGTAGGGCGGGGTCGACAGGGGCCACTGAAGCTTTCTTT
CDR3: CASRAGSTGATEAFF
J: TRBJ1-1
V: TRBV19
D: TRBD1
size: NA

DNA: TGTGCCAGCAGCCAACTGTCTATGTCACCCGGGACTCTTGCTGGGGAAAGCACAGATACGCAGTATTTT
CDR3: CASSQLSMSPGTLAGESTDTQYF
J: TRBJ2-3
V: TRBV4-2
D: NA
size: NA

DNA: TGCAGTGCTAGTAAAGTCCGACAGGGTTCCACTAATGAAAAACTGTTTTTT
CDR3: CSASKVRQGSTNEKLFF
J: TRBJ1-4
V: TRBV20-1
D: TRBD1
size: NA

DNA: TGTGCCAGCTCAGACGGCGGGGGGTCGGTTGAAAAACTGTTTTTT
CDR3: CASSDGGGSVEKLFF
J: TRBJ1-4
V: TRBV27
D: NA
size: NA

DNA: TGTGCTAGTGGTTGGCAGGGGGCAACTCCCCTGGACACTGAAGCTTTCTTT
CDR3: CASGWQGATPLDTEAFF
J: TRBJ1-1
V: TRBV12-5
D: TRBD1
size: NA

DNA: TGTGCCAGTAGTGGAGGGGGGCCTTATGGCTACACCTTC
CDR3: CASSGGGPYGYTF
J: TRBJ1-2
V: TRBV19
D: NA
size: NA

DNA: TGTGCCAGCAGCCCACAGGGTAACACTGAAGCTTTCTTT
CDR3: CASSPQGNTEAFF
J: TRBJ1-1
V: TRBV7-9
D: NA
size: NA

DNA: TGCAGCGTCGGCGGGTCCAGTGAAGCTTTCTTT
CDR3: CSVGGSSEAFF
J: TRBJ1-1
V: TRBV29-1
D: NA
size: NA

DNA: TGCGCCAGCAGCCAAAGCACAGGGGGGCCAGATACGCAGTATTTT
CDR3: CASSQSTGGPDTQYF
J: TRBJ2-3
V: TRBV4-3
D: TRBD1
size: few

DNA: TGTGCCATCAGTGAGTCTGGTGGTTCTGGAAACACCATATATTTT
CDR3: CAISESGGSGNTIYF
J: TRBJ1-3
V: TRBV10-3
D: NA
size: NA

DNA: TGCGCCAGCAGCCAAGATCAGGCTGGGGGGCTCGTTGGCTACACCTTC
CDR3: CASSQDQAGGLVGYTF
J: TRBJ1-2
V: TRBV4-1
D: NA
size: few

DNA: TGTGCCAGCAGTTACGGGGCCACTAATGAAAAACTGTTTTTT
CDR3: CASSYGATNEKLFF
J: TRBJ1-4
V: TRBV6-5
D: NA
size: NA

DNA: TGTGCCACCAGTGACCAGACAGGGGGACTAAAGACCCAGTACTTC
CDR3: CATSDQTGGLKTQYF
J: TRBJ2-5
V: TRBV24-1
D: TRBD1
size: NA

DNA: TGTGCCAGCACCTACTCCGGGGGAATGAACACTGAAGCTTTCTTT
CDR3: CASTYSGGMNTEAFF
J: TRBJ1-1
V: TRBV7-3
D: NA
size: NA

DNA: TGTGCCAGTACCCTAGGGCCTCCGGCGACCCAGCATTTT
CDR3: CASTLGPPATQHF
J: TRBJ1-5
V: TRBV19
D: NA
size: NA

DNA: TGTGCCAGCAGTACAACAGGGGGCACCGGGGAGCTGTTTTTT
CDR3: CASSTTGGTGELFF
J: TRBJ2-2
V: TRBV9
D: TRBD1
size: NA

DNA: TGTGCCAGCAGCTCCCAGGGAAACACCGGGGAGCTGTTTTTT
CDR3: CASSSQGNTGELFF
J: TRBJ2-2
V: TRBV7-9
D: NA
size: NA

DNA: TGCGCCAGCAGCTTGGCACCATCCCCTAGTTCACCCCTCCACTTT
CDR3: CASSLAPSPSSPLHF
J: TRBJ1-6
V: TRBV5-1
D: NA
size: NA

DNA: TGTGCCAGCAGCTTAAGGGCCGGACTAGCGGCAAGCACAGATACGCAGTATTTT
CDR3: CASSLRAGLAASTDTQYF
J: TRBJ2-3
V: TRBV7-9
D: TRBD2
size: NA

DNA: TGTGCCAGCAGTTTATTCACTAGCGGGGGGGCCTCCTACGAGCAGTACTTC
CDR3: CASSLFTSGGASYEQYF
J: TRBJ2-7
V: TRBV28
D: TRBD2
size: few

DNA: TGTGCCAGCAGCTTTGCTGGAACAACAGGGGGCTACACCTTC
CDR3: CASSFAGTTGGYTF
J: TRBJ1-2
V: TRBV7-2
D: NA
size: NA

DNA: TGTGCCAGCAGCTCACCATCCCGAGTGTGGGGGGGGTCACCCCTCCACTTT
CDR3: CASSSPSRVWGGSPLHF
J: TRBJ1-6
V: TRBV7-9
D: NA
size: NA

DNA: TGTGCCAGCAGTTACTCGGAAAGTGATACAGATACGCAGTATTTT
CDR3: CASSYSESDTDTQYF
J: TRBJ2-3
V: TRBV6-5
D: NA
size: NA

DNA: TGCGCCAGCAGCGCCAGGACGGCATACTACGAGCAGTACTTC
CDR3: CASSARTAYYEQYF
J: TRBJ2-7
V: TRBV4-1
D: NA
size: NA

DNA: TGTGCCAGCAGTCCCGCGGCCTCCTACGAGCAGTACTTC
CDR3: CASSPAASYEQYF
J: TRBJ2-7
V: TRBV27
D: NA
size: NA

DNA: TGTGCCAGCAGGAGGACAGGGGCGATTAAGGGTGGCTACACCTTC
CDR3: CASRRTGAIKGGYTF
J: TRBJ1-2
V: TRBV27
D: TRBD1
size: NA

DNA: TGTGCCAGCAGCCCATGGGGGGGGAGCACAGATACGCAGTATTTT
CDR3: CASSPWGGSTDTQYF
J: TRBJ2-3
V: TRBV27
D: TRBD2
size: NA

DNA: TGTGCCAGCAGCCCAGGCTCTGGGGCCAACGTCCTGACTTTC
CDR3: CASSPGSGANVLTF
J: TRBJ2-6
V: TRBV2
D: NA
size: once

DNA: TGTGCCAGCAGCCTCGGGACTGCATACTACGAGCAGTACTTC
CDR3: CASSLGTAYYEQYF
J: TRBJ2-7
V: TRBV11-2
D: NA
size: NA

DNA: TGTGCCAGCTCGGGAGGGGTCTTATACGAGCAGTACTTC
CDR3: CASSGGVLYEQYF
J: TRBJ2-7
V: TRBV18
D: TRBD2
size: NA

DNA: TGTGCCAGCAGTCGACAGTCAGGCACTGAAGCTTTCTTT
CDR3: CASSRQSGTEAFF
J: TRBJ1-1
V: TRBV6-5
D: NA
size: NA

DNA: TGTGCCAGCAGCTTAGGGCAGGGACAGGGTATCGATGAGCAGTTCTTC
CDR3: CASSLGQGQGIDEQFF
J: TRBJ2-1
V: TRBV7-8
D: TRBD1
size: NA

DNA: TGTGCCAACTCCGGGACAGGGACCCCCTACGAGCAGTACTTC
CDR3: CANSGTGTPYEQYF
J: TRBJ2-7
V: TRBV28
D: TRBD1
size: few

DNA: TGTGCCACCAGTGATTGGGCAGGGGTGGTAACTAATGAAAAACTGTTTTTT
CDR3: CATSDWAGVVTNEKLFF
J: TRBJ1-4
V: TRBV24-1
D: NA
size: NA

DNA: TGCGCCAGCAGCCCTGGGACAGGGGCCAACGAGCAGTACTTC
CDR3: CASSPGTGANEQYF
J: TRBJ2-7
V: TRBV4-3
D: TRBD1
size: NA

DNA: TGTGCCAGCAGCTTATCGAGGGGATACTCTGGAAACACCATATATTTT
CDR3: CASSLSRGYSGNTIYF
J: TRBJ1-3
V: TRBV7-9
D: NA
size: NA

DNA: TGTGCCAGCAGTGAAGCGCTGGGGGGCGCGGAGCACTTCACCTTC
CDR3: CASSEALGGAEHFTF
J: TRBJ1-2
V: TRBV2
D: NA
size: NA